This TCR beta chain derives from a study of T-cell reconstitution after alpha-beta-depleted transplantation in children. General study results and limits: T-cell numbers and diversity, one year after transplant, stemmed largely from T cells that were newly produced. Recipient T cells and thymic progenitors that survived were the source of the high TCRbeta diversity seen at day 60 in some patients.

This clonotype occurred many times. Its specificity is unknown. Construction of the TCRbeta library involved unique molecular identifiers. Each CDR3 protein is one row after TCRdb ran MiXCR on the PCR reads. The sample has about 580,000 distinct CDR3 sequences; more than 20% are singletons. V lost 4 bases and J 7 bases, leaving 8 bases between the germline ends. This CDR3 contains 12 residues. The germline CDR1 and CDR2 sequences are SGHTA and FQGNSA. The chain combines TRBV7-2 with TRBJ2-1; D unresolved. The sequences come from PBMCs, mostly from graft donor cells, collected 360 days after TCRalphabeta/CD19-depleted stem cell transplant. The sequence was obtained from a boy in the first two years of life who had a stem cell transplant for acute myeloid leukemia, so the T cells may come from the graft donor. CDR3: CASSSLTNEQFF. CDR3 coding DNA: TGTGCCAGCAGCTCCCTTACAAATGAGCAGTTCTTC.